Listed below are T cell receptor beta chains from one sample, sequenced in a study of identifying expanded T cells in peripheral blood. TCRdb's table, derived via immunoSEQ multiplex PCR, lists solely in-frame clones and lacks some. The sample yields just under 65,000 clones, 70% to 90% seen once. The specimen was blood. The receptors derive from a person aged 18 to 70 in good health. Both conserved end residues are part of each CDR3. D genes are given only for firm matches. A clone size is listed for some rows: how often the clone was seen (once, few, many), or a class if it is expanded.

. | TRBJ2-3 | TRBD2 | TRBV6-4 | TGTGCCAGCAGTGACTCGACTAGCGGGGCGAATACGCAGTATTTT | CASSDSTSGANTQYF
. | TRBJ2-2 | TRBD2 | TRBV28 | TGTGCCAGCAGTTTAACCCTAGCGGCAACCGGGGAGCTGTTTTTT | CASSLTLAATGELFF
. | TRBJ2-1 | . | TRBV6-1 | TGTGCCAGCAGTCTGACGGGGTACCACAATGAGCAGTTCTTC | CASSLTGYHNEQFF
. | TRBJ1-2 | . | TRBV5-1 | TGCGCCAGCAGCTTGGGGGCGGGACACCACTATGGCTACACCTTC | CASSLGAGHHYGYTF
once | TRBJ1-6 | . | TRBV5-3 | TGTGCCAGAAGCTTCGACGGGGGGGTGATAGGTTCACCCCTCCACTTT | CARSFDGGVIGSPLHF
. | TRBJ1-1 | . | TRBV5-1 | TGCGCCAGCAGCCCCAGACAGATGAACACTGAAGCTTTCTTT | CASSPRQMNTEAFF
. | TRBJ2-1 | . | TRBV7-9 | TGTGCCAGCAGCTTAGCGAGTAGTATCTACAATGAGCAGTTCTTC | CASSLASSIYNEQFF
. | TRBJ2-5 | . | TRBV11-2 | TGTGCCAGCAGCTTAACAGGGTTGGAGACCCAGTACTTC | CASSLTGLETQYF
once | TRBJ2-7 | . | TRBV6-5 | TGTGCCAGCAGTCGCGGGACAGCGCACGAGCAGTACTTC | CASSRGTAHEQYF
. | TRBJ1-1 | . | TRBV4-1 | TGCGCCAGCAGCCAAGAACTGGGGGCGAATGTAGTAACCTGGAGGAACACTGAAGCTTTCTTT | CASSQELGANVVTWRNTEAFF
once | TRBJ2-2 | . | TRBV19 | TGTGCCAGTAGTCCCAGCCCAGCACAGCCTCGATACACCGGGGAGCTGTTTTTT | CASSPSPAQPRYTGELFF
. | TRBJ1-3 | TRBD1 | TRBV30 | TGTGCCTGGAGTGTGGGGACAGGGACGGACACCATATATTTT | CAWSVGTGTDTIYF
. | TRBJ2-2 | TRBD1 | TRBV7-9 | TGTGCCAGCAGCGCCGACAGGGTTGGCGGGGAGCTGTTTTTT | CASSADRVGGELFF
. | TRBJ2-1 | . | TRBV27 | TGTGCCAGCAGTTTCCGTCAGAATGCGGGGAGCTCCTACAATGAGCAGTTCTTC | CASSFRQNAGSSYNEQFF
. | TRBJ2-3 | . | TRBV7-2 | TGTGCCAGCAGCTTAGGGGGCCCAGATACGCAGTATTTT | CASSLGGPDTQYF
. | TRBJ1-4 | . | TRBV28 | TGTGCCAGCCTACCTGCACAGTTTAGTAATGAAAAACTGTTTTTT | CASLPAQFSNEKLFF
. | TRBJ2-4 | . | TRBV4-3 | TGCGCCAGCAGCGTAGAGGGTGGTCCCAAAAACATTCAGTACTTC | CASSVEGGPKNIQYF
once | TRBJ2-1 | . | TRBV19 | TGTGCCAGTAGACTTTATGGGGGCGGGAGCTCCTACAATGAGCAGTTCTTC | CASRLYGGGSSYNEQFF
. | TRBJ1-2 | . | TRBV5-6 | TGTGCCAGCACCCTGGATTGGGGTGCGGATGGCTACACCTTC | CASTLDWGADGYTF
. | TRBJ2-7 | . | TRBV7-8 | TGTGCCAGCAGCTCCAGGCTAGTCCCCATGACACCAGCCTACGAGCAGTACTTC | CASSSRLVPMTPAYEQYF
. | TRBJ2-1 | TRBD2 | TRBV11-2 | TGTGCCAGCAGCTTAGCGGGGGGCTACAATGAGCAGTTCTTC | CASSLAGGYNEQFF
few | TRBJ1-4 | . | TRBV6-1 | TGTGCCAGCAGCGCATTGCGGGGCGGTGAAAAACTGTTTTTT | CASSALRGGEKLFF
. | TRBJ1-2 | TRBD1 | TRBV27 | TGTGCCAGCAGTTTGACAGGGGTGGGCTACACCTTC | CASSLTGVGYTF
. | TRBJ2-5 | . | TRBV2 | TGTGCCAGCAGTTCCCAGGGATTCCCAGAGACCCAGTACTTC | CASSSQGFPETQYF
. | TRBJ2-7 | . | TRBV20-1 | TGCAGTGCCTCCTTTAGGTTCGAGCAGTACTTC | CSASFRFEQYF
. | TRBJ2-2 | TRBD2 | TRBV5-1 | TGCGCCAGCCCCTGGAGTGGGGAGGGGAACACCGGGGAGCTGTTTTTT | CASPWSGEGNTGELFF
once | TRBJ2-1 | TRBD1 | TRBV10-3 | TGTGCCGCCGGGACAGAGTACAATGAGCAGTTCTTC | CAAGTEYNEQFF
. | TRBJ2-2 | . | TRBV29-1 | TGCAGCGTTTTAGGACTGATGAACACCGGGGAGCTGTTTTTT | CSVLGLMNTGELFF
. | TRBJ2-2 | TRBD1 | TRBV2 | TGTGCCAGCAGTACACAGGGGGTTGCCGGGGAGCTGTTTTTT | CASSTQGVAGELFF
few | TRBJ2-7 | . | TRBV11-2 | TGTGCCAGCAGCCCGAACCCTATCCCCTACGAGCAGTACTTC | CASSPNPIPYEQYF
. | TRBJ2-5 | . | TRBV7-2 | TGTGCCAGCAACCCTGCATCATACTCCGGGGAGACCCAGTACTTC | CASNPASYSGETQYF
. | TRBJ2-2 | TRBD1 | TRBV6-4 | TGTGCCAGCAGTCCACAGGGGGCGGACACCGGGGAGCTGTTTTTT | CASSPQGADTGELFF
. | TRBJ2-1 | . | TRBV4-2 | TGTGCCAGCAGCCAAGGGGGAAATGAGCAGTTCTTC | CASSQGGNEQFF
. | TRBJ1-2 | . | TRBV11-2 | TGTGCCAGCAGCGTGCCAGGGCGGGCTGGCTACACCTTC | CASSVPGRAGYTF
. | TRBJ2-1 | . | TRBV5-1 | TGCGCCAGCAGCTTGGAAGTTTATGATGAGCAGTTCTTC | CASSLEVYDEQFF
. | TRBJ2-1 | . | TRBV9 | TGTGCCAGCAGCGTATTGGGGTCTTCCCTGGGCTATGAGCAGTTCTTC | CASSVLGSSLGYEQFF
. | TRBJ2-5 | . | TRBV5-1 | TGCGCCAGCAGGACACCATCGGCAGGGGAAGAGACCCAGTACTTC | CASRTPSAGEETQYF
. | TRBJ2-1 | . | TRBV28 | TGTGCCAGCAGTTTAACGGGACTCTACACACCCCTCTTC | CASSLTGLYTPLF
. | TRBJ2-7 | TRBD1 | TRBV5-1 | TGCGCCAGCAGCCTGATATTTTTGGTGGACAGGGCAGACGAGCAGTACTTC | CASSLIFLVDRADEQYF
. | TRBJ1-1 | . | TRBV2 | TGTGCCAGCAGTGCGAGACACAGTAACACTGAAGCTTTCTTT | CASSARHSNTEAFF
few | TRBJ1-1 | TRBD1 | TRBV28 | TGTGCCAGCAGAGCCGGAGCAGGGGGCTGGTACACTGAAGCTTTCTTT | CASRAGAGGWYTEAFF
. | TRBJ2-7 | . | TRBV7-9 | TGTGCCAGCAGGTCTCGGGACGACCCCTCCTACGAGCAGTACTTC | CASRSRDDPSYEQYF
. | TRBJ1-3 | TRBD1 | TRBV9 | TGTGCCAGCAGCGTAGGGTCGGGACAGGGGGCTGATGGAAACACCATATATTTT | CASSVGSGQGADGNTIYF
. | TRBJ1-1 | . | TRBV6-5 | TGTGCCAGCACCCCTCCGGGGCTGGGCGCTGAAGCTTTCTTT | CASTPPGLGAEAFF
. | TRBJ2-1 | TRBD1 | TRBV9 | TGTGCCAGCAGCCCGACCGGGACAGCAAACAATGAGCAGTTCTTC | CASSPTGTANNEQFF
. | TRBJ2-2 | . | TRBV10-3 | TGTGCCATCAGGGCAGGCGCGAACACCGGGGAGCTGTTTTTT | CAIRAGANTGELFF
once | TRBJ2-7 | . | TRBV19 | TGTGCCAGTAGTGTTTCAGCGGGCCGGGAGATCTACGAGCAGTACTTC | CASSVSAGREIYEQYF
. | TRBJ1-1 | . | TRBV6-1 | TGTGCCAGCAGTGATAGAGGGACCACTGAAGCTTTCTTT | CASSDRGTTEAFF
. | TRBJ2-3 | . | TRBV7-2 | TGTGCCAGCAGCTCGGGACTGTCTTCGGATACGCAGTATTTT | CASSSGLSSDTQYF
few | TRBJ1-2 | . | TRBV6-1 | TGTGCCAGCAGGAACAGGGAACCTAACTATGGCTACACCTTC | CASRNREPNYGYTF
. | TRBJ1-4 | . | TRBV5-1 | TGCGCCAGCAGCTTGGAGTCAACTAATGAAAAACTGTTTTTT | CASSLESTNEKLFF
. | TRBJ2-7 | TRBD2 | TRBV7-2 | TGTGCCAGCAGCTTCGGTAGCGGGGCCGCCCTAGCCTACGAGCAGTACTTC | CASSFGSGAALAYEQYF
. | TRBJ2-1 | TRBD2 | TRBV10-3 | TGTGCCATCAAACTAGCGGGAGGCGGCAATGAGCAGTTCTTC | CAIKLAGGGNEQFF
. | TRBJ1-1 | TRBD1 | TRBV2 | TGTGCCAGCAGTGTGGGACAGGGCTACACTGAAGCTTTCTTT | CASSVGQGYTEAFF